The rows below give T cell receptor beta chains drawn from one sample of a study of T cells in localized non-small cell lung cancer. Some clones are missing from TCRdb's copy, which holds only in-frame ones; the method was immunoSEQ multiplex PCR. The sample shows some 25,000 clones, around 88% of them seen only once. Material: peripheral blood, obtained before any cancer treatment. All receptors come from a female donor over 55 with stage I lung adenocarcinoma. Each CDR3 is given with its conserved first and last residue. The D gene is left open where the match is weak.

D gene,J gene,V gene,CDR3 protein
-,TRBJ2-3,TRBV11-3,CASSLYDTQYF
-,TRBJ2-1,TRBV27,CASSSPVGARYNEQFF
-,TRBJ2-2,TRBV7-3,CASSSDGRNTGELFF
-,TRBJ2-3,TRBV6-4,CASSDSRGDTDTQYF
-,TRBJ2-3,TRBV5-6,CASIRQVTDTQYF
-,TRBJ1-3,TRBV19,CASSMAADSSGNTIYF
TRBD2,TRBJ2-2,TRBV5-1,CASSSGTSGRARTGELFF
-,TRBJ2-1,TRBV2,CASSQSSNEQFF
-,TRBJ1-2,TRBV4-2,CASSLEGRAGEGYTF
-,TRBJ1-6,TRBV14,CASSQVGSYNSPLHF
-,TRBJ2-2,TRBV6-5,CASNLRGSGELFF
TRBD2,TRBJ2-2,TRBV5-1,CASSGLAGAPGELFF
TRBD1,TRBJ1-2,TRBV28,CASSSHSGTGDDYTF
-,TRBJ2-5,TRBV5-4,CASSSRRDVETQYF
TRBD1,TRBJ1-1,TRBV4-1,CASSQAQLSGTVNTEAFF
-,TRBJ2-7,TRBV5-6,CASSGTATYEQYF
TRBD1,TRBJ1-2,TRBV29-1,CSARQGAYGYTF
-,TRBJ1-5,TRBV6-1,CASRSLNSNQPQHF
-,TRBJ2-7,TRBV7-9,CASSLLLSEQGITYEQYF
TRBD2,TRBJ2-7,TRBV11-2,CASSLERGGYYEQYF
-,TRBJ1-2,TRBV11-3,CASSRSGTPEGYTF
-,TRBJ2-7,TRBV5-6,CASSLIITDEQYF
TRBD1,TRBJ2-1,TRBV7-9,CASNPGTDYNEQFF
-,TRBJ2-7,TRBV30,CAGARDISYEQYF
-,TRBJ2-7,TRBV5-4,CASSSSSSSYEQYF
-,TRBJ2-1,TRBV28,CASTFDLVQFF
-,TRBJ2-2,TRBV7-3,CATGRTTNTGELFF
TRBD1,TRBJ2-1,TRBV28,CASSLRQGVRNEQFF
TRBD1,TRBJ1-2,TRBV28,CASSGRTGSYGYTF
TRBD2,TRBJ2-6,TRBV27,CASSLRAGGSGANVLTF
-,TRBJ1-2,TRBV7-2,CASSLVWGNGYTF
-,TRBJ1-2,TRBV7-6,CASSFQGFDGYTF
-,TRBJ1-1,TRBV7-3,CASSPAGGTEAFF
-,TRBJ1-1,TRBV5-4,CASSLDLYIESTEAFF
-,TRBJ2-5,TRBV5-6,CASSLDWVETQYF
-,TRBJ1-1,TRBV25-1,CASSEQRMNTEAFF
TRBD2,TRBJ2-1,TRBV4-2,CASSPTSGSPGEQFF
-,TRBJ2-5,TRBV10-2,CASSEVTGETQYF
TRBD2,TRBJ2-1,TRBV7-7,CASSLAGGSSSYNEQFF
TRBD1,TRBJ1-1,TRBV10-3,CAISESGTGGAEAFF
-,TRBJ2-5,TRBV5-4,CASSKNNQGFGSETQYF
-,TRBJ2-3,TRBV19,CASSIAPGLSKIDTQYF
TRBD1,TRBJ2-1,TRBV11-2,CASSLKWTGNYNEQFF
-,TRBJ1-1,TRBV5-1,CASSLGRIGQGTNTEAFF
TRBD2,TRBJ2-7,TRBV2,CASRLAGSYEQYF
TRBD1,TRBJ2-7,TRBV11-3,CASSFTADRVYEQYF
-,TRBJ2-5,TRBV5-5,CASTLYLETQYF